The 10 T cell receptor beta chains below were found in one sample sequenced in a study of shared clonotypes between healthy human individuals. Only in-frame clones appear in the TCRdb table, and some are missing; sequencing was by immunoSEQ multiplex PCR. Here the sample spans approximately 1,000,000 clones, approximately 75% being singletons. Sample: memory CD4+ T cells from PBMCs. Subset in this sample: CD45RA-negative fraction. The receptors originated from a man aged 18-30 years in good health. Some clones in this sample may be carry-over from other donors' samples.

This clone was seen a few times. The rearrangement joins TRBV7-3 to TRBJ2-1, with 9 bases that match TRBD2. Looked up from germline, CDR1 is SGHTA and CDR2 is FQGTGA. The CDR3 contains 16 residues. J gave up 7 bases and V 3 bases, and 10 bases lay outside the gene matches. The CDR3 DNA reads TGTGCCAGCAGCTTTAATGGGGCGGGAGGGTTAAATGAGCAGTTCTTC. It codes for CASSFNGAGGLNEQFF. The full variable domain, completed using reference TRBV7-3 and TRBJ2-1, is GAGVSQTPSNKVTEKGKYVELRCDPISGHTALYWYRQSLGQGPEFLIYFQGTGAADDSGLPNDRFFAVRPEGSVSTLKIQRTERGDSAVYLCASSFNGAGGLNEQFFGPGTRLTVL.

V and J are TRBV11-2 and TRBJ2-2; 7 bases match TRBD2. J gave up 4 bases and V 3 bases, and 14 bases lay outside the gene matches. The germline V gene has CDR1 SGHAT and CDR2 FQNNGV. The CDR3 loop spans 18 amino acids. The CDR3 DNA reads TGTGCCAGCAGCTTGTTACGTGGGGGACTAAAGGGCACCGGGGAGCTGTTTTTT. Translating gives CASSLLRGGLKGTGELFF.

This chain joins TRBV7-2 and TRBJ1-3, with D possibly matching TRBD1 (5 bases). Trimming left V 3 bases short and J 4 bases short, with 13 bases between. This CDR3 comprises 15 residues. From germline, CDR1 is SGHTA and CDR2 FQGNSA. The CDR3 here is CASSFSGIAGNTIYF. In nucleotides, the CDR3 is TGTGCCAGCAGCTTTTCAGGGATCGCGGGAAACACCATATATTTT.

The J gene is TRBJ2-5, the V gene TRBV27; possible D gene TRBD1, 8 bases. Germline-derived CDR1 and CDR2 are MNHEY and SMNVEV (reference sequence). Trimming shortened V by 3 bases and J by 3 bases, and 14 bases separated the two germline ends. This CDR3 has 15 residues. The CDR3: CASSLIQGGKETQYF. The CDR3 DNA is TGTGCCAGCAGTTTGATACAGGGGGGGAAAGAGACCCAGTACTTC.

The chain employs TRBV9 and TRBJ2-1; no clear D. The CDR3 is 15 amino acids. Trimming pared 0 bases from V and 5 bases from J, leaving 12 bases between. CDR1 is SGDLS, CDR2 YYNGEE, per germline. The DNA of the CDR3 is TGTGCCAGCAGCGTAGCCCCCCGTTGGGACAATGAGCAGTTCTTC. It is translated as CASSVAPRWDNEQFF.

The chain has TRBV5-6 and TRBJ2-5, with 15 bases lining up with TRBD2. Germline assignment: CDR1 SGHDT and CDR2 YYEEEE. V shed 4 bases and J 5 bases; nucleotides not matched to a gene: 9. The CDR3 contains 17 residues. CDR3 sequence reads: CASSPGLAGGPGETQYF. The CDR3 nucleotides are TGTGCCAGCAGCCCCGGACTAGCGGGAGGGCCAGGGGAGACCCAGTACTTC.

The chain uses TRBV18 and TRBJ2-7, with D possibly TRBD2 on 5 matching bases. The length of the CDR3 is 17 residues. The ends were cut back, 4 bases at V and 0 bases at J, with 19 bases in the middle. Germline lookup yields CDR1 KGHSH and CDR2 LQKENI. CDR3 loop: CASSRFLEDRSSYEQYF. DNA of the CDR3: TGTGCCAGCTCACGCTTTTTGGAGGACCGTAGCTCCTACGAGCAGTACTTC.

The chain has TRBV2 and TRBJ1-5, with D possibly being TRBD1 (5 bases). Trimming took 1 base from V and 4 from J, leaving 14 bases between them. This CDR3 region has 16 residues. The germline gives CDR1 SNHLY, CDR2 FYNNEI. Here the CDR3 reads CASSEGRAGGNQPQHF. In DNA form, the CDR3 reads TGTGCCAGCAGTGAAGGCAGGGCGGGTGGGAATCAGCCCCAGCATTTT.

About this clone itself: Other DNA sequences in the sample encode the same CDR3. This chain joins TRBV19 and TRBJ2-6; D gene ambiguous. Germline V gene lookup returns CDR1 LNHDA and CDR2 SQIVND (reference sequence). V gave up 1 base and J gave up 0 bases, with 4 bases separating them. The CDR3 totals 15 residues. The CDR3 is CASSIGGSGANVLTF. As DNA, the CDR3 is TGTGCCAGTAGTATAGGAGGCTCTGGGGCCAACGTCCTGACTTTC.

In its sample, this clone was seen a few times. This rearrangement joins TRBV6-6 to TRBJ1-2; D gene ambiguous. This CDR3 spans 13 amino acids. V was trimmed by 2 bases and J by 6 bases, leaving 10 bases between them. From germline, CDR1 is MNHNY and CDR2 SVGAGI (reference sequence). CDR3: CASSYDPEDGYTF. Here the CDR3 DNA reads TGTGCCAGCAGTTACGACCCCGAAGATGGCTACACCTTC.